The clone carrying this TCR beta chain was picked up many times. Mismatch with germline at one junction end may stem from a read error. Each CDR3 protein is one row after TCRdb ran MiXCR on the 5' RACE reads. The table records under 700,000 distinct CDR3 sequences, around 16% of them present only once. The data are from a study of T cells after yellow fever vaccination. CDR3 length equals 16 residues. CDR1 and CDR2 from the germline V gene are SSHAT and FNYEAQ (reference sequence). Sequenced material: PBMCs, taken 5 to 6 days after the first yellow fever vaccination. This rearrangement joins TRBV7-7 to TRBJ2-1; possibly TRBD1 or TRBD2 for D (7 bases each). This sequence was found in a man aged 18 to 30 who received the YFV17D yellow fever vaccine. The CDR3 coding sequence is TGTGCTAGCAGTCCAGGGGGTAGCGGGCTCCTCAATGAGCAGTTCTTC. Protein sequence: CASSPGGSGLLNEQFF.